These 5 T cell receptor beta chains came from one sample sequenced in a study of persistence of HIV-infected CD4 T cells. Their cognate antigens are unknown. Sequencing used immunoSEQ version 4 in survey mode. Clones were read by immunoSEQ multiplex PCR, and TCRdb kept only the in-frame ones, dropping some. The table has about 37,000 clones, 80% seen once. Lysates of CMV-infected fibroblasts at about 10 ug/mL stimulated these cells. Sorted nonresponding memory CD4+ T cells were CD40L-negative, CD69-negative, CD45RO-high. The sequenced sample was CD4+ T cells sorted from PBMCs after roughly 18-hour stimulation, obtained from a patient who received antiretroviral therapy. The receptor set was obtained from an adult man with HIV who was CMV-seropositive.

The DNA of the CDR3 is TGTGCCAGCTCACCAGACAGGGGATATGGGAATAACTATGGCTACACCTTC. Translating gives CASSPDRGYGNNYGYTF. The gene calls are TRBV18 and TRBJ1-2; TRBD1 matches at 8 bases. CDR1 is KGHSH, CDR2 LQKENI, per germline. The CDR3 spans 17 residues. V gave up 2 bases and J gave up 1 base; unmatched junction bases: 9.

The CDR3 loop is CASRSGLNTGELFF. The CDR3 bases are TGTGCCAGCAGATCGGGACTTAACACCGGGGAGCTGTTTTTT. The V and J genes are TRBV2 and TRBJ2-2; weak D call: TRBD2 (6 bases). V lost 6 bases, J lost 2 bases, and 10 bases lay in between. Germline V CDR1 and CDR2: SNHLY, FYNNEI. The CDR3 loop spans 14 amino acids.

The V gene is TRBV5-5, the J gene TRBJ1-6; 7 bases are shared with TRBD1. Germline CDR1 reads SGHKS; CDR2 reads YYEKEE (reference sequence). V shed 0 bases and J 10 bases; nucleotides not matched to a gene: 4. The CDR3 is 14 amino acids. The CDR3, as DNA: TGTGCCAGCAGCTTGGAAGGGGGCGAATCACCCCTCCACTTT. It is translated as CASSLEGGESPLHF.

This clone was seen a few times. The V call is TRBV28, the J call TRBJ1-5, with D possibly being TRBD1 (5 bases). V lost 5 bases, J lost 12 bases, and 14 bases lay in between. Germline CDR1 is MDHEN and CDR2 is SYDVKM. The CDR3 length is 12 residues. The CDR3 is CASSERDGDQHF. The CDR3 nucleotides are TGTGCCAGCAGTGAACGGGACGGGGACCAGCATTTT.

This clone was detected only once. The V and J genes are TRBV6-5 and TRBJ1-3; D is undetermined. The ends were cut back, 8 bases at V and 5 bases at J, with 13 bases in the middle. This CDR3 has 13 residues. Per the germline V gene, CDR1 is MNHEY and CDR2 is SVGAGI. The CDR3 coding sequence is TGTGCCAGCTCTTCCGCGGGGAGAAACACCATATATTTT. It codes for CASSSAGRNTIYF.